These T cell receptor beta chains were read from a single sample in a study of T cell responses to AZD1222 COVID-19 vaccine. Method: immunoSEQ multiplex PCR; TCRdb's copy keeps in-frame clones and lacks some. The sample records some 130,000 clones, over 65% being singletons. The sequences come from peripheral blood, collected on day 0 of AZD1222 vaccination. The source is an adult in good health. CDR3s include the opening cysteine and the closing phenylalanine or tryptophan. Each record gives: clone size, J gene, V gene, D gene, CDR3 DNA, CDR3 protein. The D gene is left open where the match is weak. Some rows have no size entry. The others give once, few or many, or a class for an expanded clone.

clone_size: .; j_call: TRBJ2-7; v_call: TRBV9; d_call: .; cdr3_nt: TGTGCCAGCAGCGTAGCTCGGGCAGGGACCGAGCAGTACTTC; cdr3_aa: CASSVARAGTEQYF
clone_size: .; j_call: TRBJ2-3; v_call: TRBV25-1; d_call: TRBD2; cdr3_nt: TGTGCCAGCGGGAGTTCCGGGGGGTTGAGAAACACAGATACGCAGTATTTT; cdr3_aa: CASGSSGGLRNTDTQYF
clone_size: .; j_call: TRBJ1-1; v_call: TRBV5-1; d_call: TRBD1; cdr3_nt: TGCGCCAGCAGCTTAGGACAGGGAAGGCCTGAAGCTTTCTTT; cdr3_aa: CASSLGQGRPEAFF
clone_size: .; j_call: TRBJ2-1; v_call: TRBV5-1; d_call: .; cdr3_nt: TGCGCCAGCAGCTTGAACAGGGCCCACAATGAGCAGTTCTTC; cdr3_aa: CASSLNRAHNEQFF
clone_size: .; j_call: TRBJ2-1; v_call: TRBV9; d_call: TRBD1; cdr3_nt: TGTGCCAGCAGCCCCTGGACAGGGTCCTACAATGAGCAGTTCTTC; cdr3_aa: CASSPWTGSYNEQFF
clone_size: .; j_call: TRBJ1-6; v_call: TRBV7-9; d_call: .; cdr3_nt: TGTGCCAGCAGCTTTACTAATTCACCCCTCCACTTT; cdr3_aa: CASSFTNSPLHF
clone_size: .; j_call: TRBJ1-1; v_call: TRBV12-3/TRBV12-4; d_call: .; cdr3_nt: TGTGCCAGCAGTTTAGGGGGGTGGGGGCGTGCTTTCTTT; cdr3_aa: CASSLGGWGRAFF
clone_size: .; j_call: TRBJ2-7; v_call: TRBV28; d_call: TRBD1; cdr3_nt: TGTGCCAGCAAGGGACAGGTTTACTACGAGCAGTACTTC; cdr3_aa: CASKGQVYYEQYF
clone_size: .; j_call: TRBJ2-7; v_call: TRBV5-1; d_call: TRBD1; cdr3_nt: TGCGCCAGCAGCTTTAGGACAGGGGGAGGACACGAGCAGTACTTC; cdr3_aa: CASSFRTGGGHEQYF
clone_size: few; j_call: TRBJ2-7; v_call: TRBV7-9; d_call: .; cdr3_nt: TGTGCCAGCAGCTTACCAGGGGATTACGAGCAGTACTTC; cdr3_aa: CASSLPGDYEQYF
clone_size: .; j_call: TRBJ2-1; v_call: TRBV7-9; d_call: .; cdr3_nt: TGTGCCAGCAGCTTACGGGGAGTGGGTGATGAGCAGTTCTTC; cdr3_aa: CASSLRGVGDEQFF
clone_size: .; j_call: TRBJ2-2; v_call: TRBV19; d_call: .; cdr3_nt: TGTGCCAGTAGTGCCTTCTATGTAGGGACACCGGATCCCTTTTTT; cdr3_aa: CASSAFYVGTPDPFF
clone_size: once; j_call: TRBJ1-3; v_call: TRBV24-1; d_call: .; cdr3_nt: TGTGCCACCAGTGAGTCCAGGGCCGGAAACACCATATATTTT; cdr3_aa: CATSESRAGNTIYF
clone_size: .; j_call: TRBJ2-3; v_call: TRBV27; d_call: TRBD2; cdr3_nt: TGTGCCAGCAGTTTCAGCGGGAGGAGCACAGATACGCAGTATTTT; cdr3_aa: CASSFSGRSTDTQYF
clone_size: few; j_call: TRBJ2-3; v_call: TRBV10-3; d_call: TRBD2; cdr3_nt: TGTGCCATCAGTGCGCTAGCGGGAACAGATACGCAGTATTTT; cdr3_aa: CAISALAGTDTQYF
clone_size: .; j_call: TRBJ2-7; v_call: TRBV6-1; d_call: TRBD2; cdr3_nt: TGTGCCAGCAGTGGAGCGGGGACCTACGAGCAGTACTTC; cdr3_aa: CASSGAGTYEQYF
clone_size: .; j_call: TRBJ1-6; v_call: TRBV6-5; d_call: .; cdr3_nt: TGTGCCAGCAGTCGGGACATATCTAGGAATTCACCCCTCCACTTT; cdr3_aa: CASSRDISRNSPLHF
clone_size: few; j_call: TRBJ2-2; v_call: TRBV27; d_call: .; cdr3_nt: TGTGCCAGCAGTTTCTTCGGCGGGGAGCTGTTTTTT; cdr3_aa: CASSFFGGELFF
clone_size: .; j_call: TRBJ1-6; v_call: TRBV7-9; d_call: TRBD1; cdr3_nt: TGTGCCAGCGTGGGACAGGCGAATAATTCACCCCTCCACTTT; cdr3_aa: CASVGQANNSPLHF
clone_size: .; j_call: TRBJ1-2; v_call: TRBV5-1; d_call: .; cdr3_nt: TGCGCCAGCAGCTTGCGGGAGTCTAACTATGGCTACACCTTC; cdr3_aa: CASSLRESNYGYTF
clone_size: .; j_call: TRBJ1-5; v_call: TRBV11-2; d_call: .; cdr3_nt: TGTGCCAGCAGCCCCCTGGGTAGCAATCAGCCCCAGCATTTT; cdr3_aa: CASSPLGSNQPQHF
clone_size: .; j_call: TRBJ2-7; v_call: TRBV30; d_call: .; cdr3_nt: TGTGCCTGGAGTGTCGGGTACGAGCAGTACTTC; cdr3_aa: CAWSVGYEQYF
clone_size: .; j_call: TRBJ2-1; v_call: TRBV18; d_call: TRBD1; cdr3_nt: TGTGCCAGCTCCCCAAGACAGGGTAACTACAATGAGCAGTTCTTC; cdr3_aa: CASSPRQGNYNEQFF
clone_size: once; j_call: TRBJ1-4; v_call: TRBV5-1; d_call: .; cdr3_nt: TGCGCCAGCAGCTTCGGGCTGATGGGTGAAAAACTGTTTTTT; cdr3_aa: CASSFGLMGEKLFF
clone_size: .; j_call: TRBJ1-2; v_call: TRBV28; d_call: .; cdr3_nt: TGTGCCAGCAGTTTCCCGGGCTACACCTTC; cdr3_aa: CASSFPGYTF
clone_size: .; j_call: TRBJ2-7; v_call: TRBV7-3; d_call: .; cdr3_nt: TGTGCCAGCACCTACGACAGATCCTACGAGCAGTACTTC; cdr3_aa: CASTYDRSYEQYF
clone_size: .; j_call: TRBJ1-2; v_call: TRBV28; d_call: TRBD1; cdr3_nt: TGTGCCAGCCTTAGAAACCTTCCGGGACAGGGTAAGGACTATGGCTACACCTTC; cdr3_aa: CASLRNLPGQGKDYGYTF
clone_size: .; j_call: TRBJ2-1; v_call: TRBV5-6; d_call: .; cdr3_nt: TGTGCCAGCAGCTTGGCGTTGGGGGGTGAGCAGTTCTTC; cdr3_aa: CASSLALGGEQFF
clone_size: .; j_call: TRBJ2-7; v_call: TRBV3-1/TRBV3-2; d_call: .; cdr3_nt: TGTGCCAGCAGCCAAGATGTCGGACTGTACTACGAGCAGTACTTC; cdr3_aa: CASSQDVGLYYEQYF
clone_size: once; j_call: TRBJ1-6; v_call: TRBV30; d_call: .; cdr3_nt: TGTGCCTGGAGTGGTGGTAGGACCGACAGCTCCTATAATTCACCCCTCCACTTT; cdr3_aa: CAWSGGRTDSSYNSPLHF
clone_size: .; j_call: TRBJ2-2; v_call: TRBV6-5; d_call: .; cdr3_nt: TGTGCCAGCAGACGGGGCGAAATCCCTCCCGGGGAGCTGTTTTTT; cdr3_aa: CASRRGEIPPGELFF
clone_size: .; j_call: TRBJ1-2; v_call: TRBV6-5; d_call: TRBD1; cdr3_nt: TGTGCCAGCAGTTACTCAGGCAGGGGGCTGGATGGCTACACCTTC; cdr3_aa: CASSYSGRGLDGYTF
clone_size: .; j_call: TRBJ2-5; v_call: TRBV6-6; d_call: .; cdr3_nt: TGTGCCAGCAAGGGAGAGACCCAGTACTTC; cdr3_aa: CASKGETQYF
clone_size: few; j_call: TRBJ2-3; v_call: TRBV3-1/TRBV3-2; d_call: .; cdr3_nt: TGTGCCAGCTCTTATAGCGGCACAGATACGCAGTATTTT; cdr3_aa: CASSYSGTDTQYF
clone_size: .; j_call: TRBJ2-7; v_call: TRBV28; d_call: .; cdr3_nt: TGTGCCACCCAGGGGGGGACCGACGAGCAGTACTTC; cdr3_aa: CATQGGTDEQYF
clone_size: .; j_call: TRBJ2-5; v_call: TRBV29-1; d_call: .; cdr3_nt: TGCAGCGCCCCGATGTTACCCCAAGAGACCCAGTACTTC; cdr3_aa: CSAPMLPQETQYF
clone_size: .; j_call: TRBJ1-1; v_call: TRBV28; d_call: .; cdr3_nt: TGTGCCAGCAGTTACACTGAAGCTTTCTTT; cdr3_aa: CASSYTEAFF
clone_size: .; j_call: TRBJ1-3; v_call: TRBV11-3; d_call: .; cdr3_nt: TGTGCCAGCAGCTCAGGGGTTGGAAACACCATATATTTT; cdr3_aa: CASSSGVGNTIYF
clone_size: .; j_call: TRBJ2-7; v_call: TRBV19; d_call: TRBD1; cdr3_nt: TGTGCCAGTAGTCTCGGGACAGGGTACTACGAGCAGTACTTC; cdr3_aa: CASSLGTGYYEQYF
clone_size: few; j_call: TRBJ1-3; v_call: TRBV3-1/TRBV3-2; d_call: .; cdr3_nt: TGTGCCAGCAGCCAAGAGGGAGGAAACACCATATATTTT; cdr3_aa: CASSQEGGNTIYF
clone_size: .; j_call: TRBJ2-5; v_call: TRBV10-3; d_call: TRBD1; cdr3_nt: TGTGCCATCAGTGGCACAGGGGACATCCAAGAGACCCAGTACTTC; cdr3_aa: CAISGTGDIQETQYF
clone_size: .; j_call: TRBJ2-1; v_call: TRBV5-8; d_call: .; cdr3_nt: TGTGCCAGCAGCTTGATACCGGGTAAGCAGTTCTTC; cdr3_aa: CASSLIPGKQFF
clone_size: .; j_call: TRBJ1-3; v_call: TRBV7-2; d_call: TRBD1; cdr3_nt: TGTGCCAGCAGCACTCGTCGACAGGGGGCTACTGGAAACACCATATATTTT; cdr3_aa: CASSTRRQGATGNTIYF
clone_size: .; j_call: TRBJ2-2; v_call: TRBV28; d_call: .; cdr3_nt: TGTGCCAGCAGTTTACTCACCGGGGAGCTGTTTTTT; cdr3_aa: CASSLLTGELFF
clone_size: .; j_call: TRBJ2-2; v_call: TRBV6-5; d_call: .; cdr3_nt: TGTGCCAGCAGCGGCGGGGCAGGGGGGACCGGGGAGCTGTTTTTT; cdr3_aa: CASSGGAGGTGELFF
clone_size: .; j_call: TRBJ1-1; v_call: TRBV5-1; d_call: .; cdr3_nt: TGCGCCAGCAGCGTTCAAGGGTCCACTGAAGCTTTCTTT; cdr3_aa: CASSVQGSTEAFF
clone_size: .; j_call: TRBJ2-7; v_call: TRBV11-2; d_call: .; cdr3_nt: TGTGCCAGCAGTCCCCCGCCCCTAGCGAACGAGCAGTACTTC; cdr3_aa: CASSPPPLANEQYF
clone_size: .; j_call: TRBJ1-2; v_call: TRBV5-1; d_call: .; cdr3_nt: TGCGCCAGCAGCGAAAACCCGGAGGGTGAATTTAACTATGGCTACACCTTC; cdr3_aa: CASSENPEGEFNYGYTF
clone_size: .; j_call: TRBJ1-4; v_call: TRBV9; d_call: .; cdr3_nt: TGTGCCAGCAGCGCGGGGGCTTCAGCAACTAATGAAAAACTGTTTTTT; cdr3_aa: CASSAGASATNEKLFF
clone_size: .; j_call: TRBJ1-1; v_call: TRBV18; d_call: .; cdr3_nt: TGTGCCAGCTCACCCCTTGCCGCCAGCCTGAACACTGAAGCTTTCTTT; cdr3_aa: CASSPLAASLNTEAFF